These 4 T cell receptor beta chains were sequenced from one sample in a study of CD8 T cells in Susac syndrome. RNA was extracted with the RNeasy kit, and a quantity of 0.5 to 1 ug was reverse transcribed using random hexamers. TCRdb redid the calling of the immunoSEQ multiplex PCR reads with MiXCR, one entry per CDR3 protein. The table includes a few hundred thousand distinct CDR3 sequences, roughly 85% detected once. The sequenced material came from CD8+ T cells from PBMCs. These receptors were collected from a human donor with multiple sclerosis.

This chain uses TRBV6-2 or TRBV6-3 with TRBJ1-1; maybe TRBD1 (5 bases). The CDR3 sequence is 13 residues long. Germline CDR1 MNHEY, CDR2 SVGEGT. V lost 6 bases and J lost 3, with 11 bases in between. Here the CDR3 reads CASRPMGDTEAFF. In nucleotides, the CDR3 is TGTGCCAGCAGGCCAATGGGGGACACTGAAGCTTTCTTT.

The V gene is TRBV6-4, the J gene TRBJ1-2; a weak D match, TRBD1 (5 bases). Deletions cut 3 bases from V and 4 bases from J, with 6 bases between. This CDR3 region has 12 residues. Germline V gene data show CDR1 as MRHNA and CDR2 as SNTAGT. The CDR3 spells CASSERGYGYTF. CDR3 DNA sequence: TGTGCCAGCAGTGAAAGGGGCTATGGCTACACCTTC.

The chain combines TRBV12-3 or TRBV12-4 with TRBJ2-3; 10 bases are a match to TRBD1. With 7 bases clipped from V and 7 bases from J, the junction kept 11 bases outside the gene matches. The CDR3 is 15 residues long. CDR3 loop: CASTWATGGKNTQYF. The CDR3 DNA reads TGTGCCAGCACCTGGGCGACAGGGGGCAAAAATACGCAGTATTTT.

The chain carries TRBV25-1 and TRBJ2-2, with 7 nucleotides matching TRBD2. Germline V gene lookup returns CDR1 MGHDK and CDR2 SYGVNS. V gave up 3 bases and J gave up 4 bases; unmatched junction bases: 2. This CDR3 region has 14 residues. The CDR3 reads CASSDSGSTGELFF. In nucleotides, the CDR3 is TGTGCCAGCAGTGATAGCGGGTCCACCGGGGAGCTGTTTTTT.